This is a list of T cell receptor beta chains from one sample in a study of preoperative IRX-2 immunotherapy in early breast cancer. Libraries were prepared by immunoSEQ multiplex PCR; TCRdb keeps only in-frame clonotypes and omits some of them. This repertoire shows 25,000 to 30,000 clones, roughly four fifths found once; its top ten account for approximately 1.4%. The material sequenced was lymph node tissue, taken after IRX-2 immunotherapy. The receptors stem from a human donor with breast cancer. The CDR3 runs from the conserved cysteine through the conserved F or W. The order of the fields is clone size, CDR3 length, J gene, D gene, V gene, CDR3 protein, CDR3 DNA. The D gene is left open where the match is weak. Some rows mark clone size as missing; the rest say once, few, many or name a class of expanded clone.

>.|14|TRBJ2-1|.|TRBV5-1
CASTPRGAYNEQFF
TGCGCCAGCACCCCAAGGGGGGCCTACAATGAGCAGTTCTTC
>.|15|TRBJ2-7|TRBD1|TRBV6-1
CAISEAGTDTYEQYF
TGTGCCATCAGTGAAGCCGGGACAGATACCTACGAGCAGTACTTC
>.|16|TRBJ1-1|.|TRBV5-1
CASSLVEGVGNTEAFF
TGCGCCAGCAGCTTGGTGGAAGGTGTGGGGAACACTGAAGCTTTCTTT
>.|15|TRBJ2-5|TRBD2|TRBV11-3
CASSSSGLHGETQYF
TGTGCCAGCAGCTCTAGCGGGCTCCATGGAGAGACCCAGTACTTC
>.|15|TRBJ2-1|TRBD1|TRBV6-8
CASSYDGQGFNEQFF
TGTGCCAGCAGTTACGACGGACAGGGATTCAATGAGCAGTTCTTC
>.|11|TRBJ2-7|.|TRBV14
CASSQVYEQYF
TGTGCCAGCAGCCAGGTCTACGAGCAGTACTTC
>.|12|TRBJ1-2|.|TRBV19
CASSRVASGYTF
TGTGCCAGTAGTCGGGTGGCTAGTGGCTACACCTTC
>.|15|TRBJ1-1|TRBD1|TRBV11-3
CASSLLTGGDTEAFF
TGTGCCAGCAGCTTATTGACAGGGGGGGACACTGAAGCTTTCTTT
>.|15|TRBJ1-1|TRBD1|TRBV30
CAWRRRGLMNTEAFF
TGTGCCTGGAGGAGAAGGGGGCTTATGAACACTGAAGCTTTCTTT
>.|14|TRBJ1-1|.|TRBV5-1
CASSLASTGVEAFF
TGCGCCAGCAGCTTGGCGTCGACAGGAGTTGAAGCTTTCTTT
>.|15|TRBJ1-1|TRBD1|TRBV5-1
CASRTGPNMNTEAFF
TGCGCCAGCAGGACAGGGCCGAACATGAACACTGAAGCTTTCTTT
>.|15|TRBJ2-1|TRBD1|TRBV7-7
CASSTATGGDNEQFF
TGTGCCAGCAGCACCGCGACAGGGGGTGACAATGAGCAGTTCTTC
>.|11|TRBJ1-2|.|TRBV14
CASSRYDRYTF
TGTGCCAGCAGCCGGTACGACCGCTACACCTTC
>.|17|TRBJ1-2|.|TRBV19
CATKPSGGWGTNYGYTF
TGTGCCACCAAACCCTCGGGGGGGTGGGGGACCAACTATGGCTACACCTTC
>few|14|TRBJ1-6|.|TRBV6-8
CASSYSARYSPLHF
TGTGCCAGCAGTTACTCGGCACGATATTCACCCCTCCACTTT
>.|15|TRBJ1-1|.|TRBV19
CASSMLGRENTEAFF
TGTGCCAGTAGTATGTTAGGCAGGGAGAACACTGAAGCTTTCTTT
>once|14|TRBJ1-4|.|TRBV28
CASSSTATNEKLFF
TGTGCCAGCAGTTCCACTGCAACTAATGAAAAACTGTTTTTT
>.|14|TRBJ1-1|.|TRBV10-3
CAISESRTNTEAFF
TGTGCCATCAGTGAGTCCCGGACGAACACTGAAGCTTTCTTT
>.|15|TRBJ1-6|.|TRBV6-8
CASSASGTLSSPLHF
TGTGCCAGCAGTGCTTCCGGGACCCTGAGTTCACCCCTCCACTTT
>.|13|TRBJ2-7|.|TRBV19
CASSLNGVYEQYF
TGTGCCAGTAGTCTGAATGGTGTGTACGAGCAGTACTTC
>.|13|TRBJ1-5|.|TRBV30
CAWGHFSNQPQHF
TGTGCCTGGGGACACTTTAGCAATCAGCCCCAGCATTTT
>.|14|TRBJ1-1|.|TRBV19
CASSRRGLNTEAFF
TGTGCCAGTAGTCGGAGAGGTTTGAACACTGAAGCTTTCTTT
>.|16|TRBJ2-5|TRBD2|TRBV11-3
CASSLGLAGVEETQYF
TGTGCCAGCAGCCTCGGACTAGCGGGGGTTGAAGAGACCCAGTACTTC
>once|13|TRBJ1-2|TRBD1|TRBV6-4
CAIRNTGEGDYTF
TGTGCCATCAGAAACACAGGGGAAGGAGACTACACCTTC
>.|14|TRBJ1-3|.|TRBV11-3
CASSLQGIGNTIYF
TGTGCCAGCAGCTTGCAGGGGATTGGAAACACCATATATTTT
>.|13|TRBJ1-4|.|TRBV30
CAWRRQEIEKLFF
TGTGCCTGGAGGCGGCAGGAAATTGAAAAACTGTTTTTT
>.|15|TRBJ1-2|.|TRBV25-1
CVSSEPEGSNYGYTF
TGTGTCAGCAGTGAACCGGAAGGCAGCAACTATGGCTACACCTTC
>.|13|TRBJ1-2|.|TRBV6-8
CASSYGINYGGTF
TGTGCCAGCAGTTACGGAATAAACTATGGGGGGACCTTC
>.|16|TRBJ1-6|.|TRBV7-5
CASSLGTGVYNSPLHF
TGTGCCAGCAGCTTAGGAACAGGGGTGTATAATTCACCCCTCCACTTT
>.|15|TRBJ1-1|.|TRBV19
CASSIVGGWGTEAFF
TGTGCCAGTAGTATAGTTGGGGGCTGGGGCACTGAAGCTTTCTTT
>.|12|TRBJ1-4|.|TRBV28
CASRSSNEKLFF
TGTGCCAGCAGATCTTCTAATGAAAAACTGTTTTTT
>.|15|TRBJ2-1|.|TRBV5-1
CASNWGPGQNNEQFF
TGCGCCAGCAACTGGGGCCCGGGGCAGAACAATGAGCAGTTCTTC
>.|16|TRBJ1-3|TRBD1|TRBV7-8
CASSPRVQGSGNTIYF
TGTGCCAGCAGCCCGAGAGTACAGGGGAGCGGAAACACCATATATTTT
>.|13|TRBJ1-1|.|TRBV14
CASSQEVSAEAFF
TGTGCCAGCAGCCAAGAAGTATCGGCGGAAGCTTTCTTT
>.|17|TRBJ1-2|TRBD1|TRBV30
CAWSSRLWYGTGYGYTF
TGTGCCTGGAGCTCCCGTCTATGGTACGGGACAGGCTATGGCTACACCTTC
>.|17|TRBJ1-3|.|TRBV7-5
CASSLIDRGRTGNTIYF
TGTGCCAGCAGCTTGATAGACAGGGGGCGTACTGGAAACACCATATATTTT
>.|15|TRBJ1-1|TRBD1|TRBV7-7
CASSRGQGWDTEAFF
TGTGCCAGCAGCCGGGGACAGGGCTGGGACACTGAAGCTTTCTTT
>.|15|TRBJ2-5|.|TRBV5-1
CASSLGTGGPGDQYF
TGCGCCAGCAGCTTGGGGACAGGCGGGCCGGGGGACCAGTACTTC
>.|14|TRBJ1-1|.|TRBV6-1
CASSEVGLGTEAFF
TGTGCCAGCAGTGAAGTGGGCCTGGGCACTGAAGCTTTCTTT
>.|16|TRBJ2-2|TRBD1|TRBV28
CASSFTGGRKTGELFF
TGTGCCAGCAGTTTTACAGGGGGGCGAAAAACCGGGGAGCTGTTTTTT
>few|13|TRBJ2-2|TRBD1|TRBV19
CASRGPNTGELFF
TGTGCCTCGAGGGGGCCGAACACCGGGGAGCTGTTTTTT
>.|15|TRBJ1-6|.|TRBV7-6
CASSVREGPNSPLHF
TGTGCCAGCAGCGTTCGGGAGGGTCCGAATTCACCCCTCCACTTT
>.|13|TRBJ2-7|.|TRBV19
CASSVLGGYEQYF
TGTGCCAGTAGTGTCTTAGGCGGCTACGAGCAGTACTTC
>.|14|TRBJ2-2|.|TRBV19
CASSMSGLNGELFF
TGTGCCAGTAGTATGAGCGGGTTAAACGGGGAGCTGTTTTTT
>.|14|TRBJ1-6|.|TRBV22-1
CASLERDRGSPLHF
TGTGCCAGCTTGGAGAGGGACAGGGGATCACCCCTCCACTTT
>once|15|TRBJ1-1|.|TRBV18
CASSPSRTLNTEAFF
TGTGCCAGCTCACCTTCGAGGACGCTGAACACTGAAGCTTTCTTT
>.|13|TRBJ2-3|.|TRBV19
CASSVNSADTQYF
TGTGCCAGTAGTGTTAATAGTGCAGATACGCAGTATTTT
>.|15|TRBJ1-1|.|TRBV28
CASSQGGHQNTEAFF
TGTGCCAGCAGCCAAGGAGGGCACCAGAACACTGAAGCTTTCTTT
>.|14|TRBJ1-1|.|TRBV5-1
CASSSSLKGTEAFF
TGCGCCAGCAGCTCGAGCCTCAAAGGCACTGAAGCTTTCTTT
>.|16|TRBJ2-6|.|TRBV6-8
CASRRAGASGANVLTF
TGTGCCAGCCGGAGGGCTGGGGCCTCTGGGGCCAACGTCCTGACTTTC
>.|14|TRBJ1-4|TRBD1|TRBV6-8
CAISRDSVNEKLFF
TGTGCCATCAGCAGGGACAGTGTTAATGAAAAACTGTTTTTT
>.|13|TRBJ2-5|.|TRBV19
CASSRAFQETQYF
TGTGCCAGTAGTCGGGCATTCCAAGAGACCCAGTACTTC
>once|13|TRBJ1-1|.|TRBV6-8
CASRLTANTEAFF
TGTGCCAGCAGGTTAACAGCGAACACTGAAGCTTTCTTT
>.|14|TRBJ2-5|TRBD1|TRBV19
CASKQGQGIETQYF
TGTGCCAGTAAGCAGGGACAGGGGATTGAGACCCAGTACTTC
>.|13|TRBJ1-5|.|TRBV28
CASSVAGTQPQHF
TGTGCCAGCAGTGTCGCAGGGACCCAGCCCCAGCATTTT
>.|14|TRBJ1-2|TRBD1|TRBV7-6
CASSLNTGDYGYTF
TGTGCCAGCAGCCTGAACACAGGGGACTATGGCTACACCTTC
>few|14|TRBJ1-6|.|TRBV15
CATSNQGFTSPLHF
TGTGCCACCAGCAATCAGGGGTTTACTTCACCCCTCCACTTT
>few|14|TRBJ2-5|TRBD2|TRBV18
CASSPGGYQETQYF
TGTGCCAGCTCACCGGGAGGGTACCAAGAGACCCAGTACTTC